What follows are 16 T cell receptor beta chains derived from one specimen sequenced in a study of cytomegalovirus exposure and HLA in healthy donors. Primers included in the PCR were 60 Vbeta and 13 Jbeta primers. Produced via immunoSEQ multiplex PCR; TCRdb's table is partial and in-frame only. The data contain 150,000 or so clones, 75% of them seen just once; the ten biggest clones take up more than 2.5%. The sequencing sample was made of PBMCs. These receptors were collected from a female donor in good health and CMV-seronegative.

This chain joins TRBV7-2 and TRBJ2-1; 13 nucleotides agree with TRBD2. From germline, CDR1 is SGHTA and CDR2 FQGNSA. Trimming cost V 5 bases and J 7 bases; bases outside gene matches: 5. CDR3 length equals 15 residues. In DNA, the CDR3 is TGTGCCAGCAGCCGGGGGGGACTAGCGGGGAATGAGCAGTTCTTC. Its protein product is CASSRGGLAGNEQFF. Full variable domain (remainder filled in from reference TRBV7-2 and TRBJ2-1): GAGVSQSPSNKVTEKGKDVELRCDPISGHTALYWYRQSLGQGLEFLIYFQGNSAPDKSGLPSDRFSAERTGGSVSTLTIQRTQQEDSAVYLCASSRGGLAGNEQFFGPGTRLTVL.

The chain employs TRBV14 and TRBJ2-1; D may be TRBD1 (5 bases). The V gene's germline CDR1 is SGHDN and CDR2 FVKESK. The ends were cut back, 3 bases at V and 6 bases at J, with 15 bases in the middle. The CDR3 runs 15 residues. The CDR3 DNA is TGTGCCAGCAGCCATCCCGGACACTATCCCAATGAGCAGTTCTTC. Residues: CASSHPGHYPNEQFF.

This chain joins TRBV7-2 and TRBJ2-7; tentative D call: TRBD2 (6 bases). CDR1 and CDR2 from the germline V gene are SGHTA and FQGNSA. There are 14 residues in the CDR3. Trimming shortened V by 4 bases and J by 6 bases, and 16 bases separated the two germline ends. CDR3 loop: CASSSLGREAEQYF. The CDR3 DNA sequence: TGTGCCAGCAGCTCCCTGGGCAGGGAGGCCGAGCAGTACTTC.

V usage is TRBV10-3 and J usage is TRBJ2-1, with D perhaps matching TRBD2 (5 bases). This CDR3 has 14 residues. The V gene's germline CDR1 is ENHRY and CDR2 SYGVKD. V lost 4 bases and J 3 bases, leaving 10 bases between the germline ends. The DNA of the CDR3 is TGTGCCATCAGTGGTGCAGCGGACTACAATGAGCAGTTCTTC. Its protein product is CAISGAADYNEQFF.

The V call is TRBV2, the J call TRBJ2-7, with 8 bases fitting TRBD2. The V gene end was trimmed by 3 bases and the J gene end by 0 bases; junction bases not matched to a gene: 10. This CDR3 has 17 amino acids. CDR1 and CDR2 from the germline V gene are SNHLY and FYNNEI. The CDR3 reads CASSDLAGLPSSYEQYF. The CDR3 DNA follows: TGTGCCAGCAGTGATTTAGCGGGGCTTCCGAGCTCCTACGAGCAGTACTTC.

This clone was found a few times. The chain has TRBV6-5 and TRBJ2-7; D remains unclear. Germline CDR1 reads MNHEY; CDR2 reads SVGAGI. This CDR3 has 14 residues. The V and J ends lost 3 bases and 6 bases respectively, with 15 bases between them. The DNA for the CDR3 is TGTGCCAGCAGTTATTTAGAACCGCGGAGCGAGCAGTACTTC. It codes for CASSYLEPRSEQYF.

The rearrangement links TRBV5-4 to TRBJ2-7; TRBD2 matches 7 bases. Germline CDR1 is SGHNT and CDR2 is YYREEE (reference sequence). The J segment lost 6 bases and the V segment lost 5 bases, leaving 17 bases of the junction unmatched. There are 16 residues in the CDR3. In DNA, the CDR3 is TGTGCCAGCAGTTTCGGCGGGGGTCAAAGATCGGGCGAGCAGTACTTC. Translated: CASSFGGGQRSGEQYF.

This clone showed up just a few times. The V gene is TRBV28, the J gene TRBJ2-7; 7 bases map to TRBD1. V lost 4 bases to trimming and J lost 2 bases; unmatched junction nucleotides: 2. The germline V gene has CDR1 MDHEN and CDR2 SYDVKM. The CDR3 runs 13 residues. The CDR3 region has the DNA TGTGCCAGCAGTTCGACAGGGACCTACGAGCAGTACTTC. Protein product: CASSSTGTYEQYF. The variable domain in full, with the rest retrieved from reference TRBV28 and TRBJ2-7, is DVKVTQSSRYLVKRTGEKVFLECVQDMDHENMFWYRQDPGLGLRLIYFSYDVKMKEKGDIPEGYSVSREKKERFSLILESASTNQTSMYLCASSSTGTYEQYFGPGTRLTVT.

The chain has TRBV18 and TRBJ2-2; 10 bases map to TRBD2. This CDR3 region has 16 residues. Germline CDR1 is KGHSH and CDR2 is LQKENI. V shed 6 bases, J shed 5 bases, and the junction held 9 bases outside the gene matches. The CDR3 loop reads CASSSSRTSGTGELFF. The CDR3 DNA sequence: TGTGCCAGCTCTTCTTCCAGGACTAGCGGTACCGGGGAGCTGTTTTTT.

This chain links TRBV7-2 with TRBJ1-1, with a possible D match to TRBD1 (5 bases). Trimming took off 6 bases at V and 2 bases at J, with 13 bases between the two ends. CDR1 is SGHTA and CDR2 is FQGNSA in the germline V gene. The CDR3 has 14 residues. This CDR3 is CASRTAVGNTEAFF. The DNA of the CDR3 is TGTGCCAGCAGGACAGCAGTGGGAAACACTGAAGCTTTCTTT.

V gene TRBV7-2 combines with J gene TRBJ2-7, with TRBD1 identical over 9 bases. The germline V gene encodes CDR1 SGHTA and CDR2 FQGNSA. CDR3 size: 18 residues. The V and J ends lost 3 bases and 1 base, in that order; junction bases with no gene match: 13. DNA of the CDR3: TGTGCCAGCAGCTTTACACTCCTACAGACAGGGGGGTCCTACGAGCAGTACTTC. This codes for CASSFTLLQTGGSYEQYF.

The chain links TRBV27 to TRBJ2-5, with 13 nucleotides matching TRBD2. V lost 2 bases to trimming and J lost 4 bases; unmatched junction nucleotides: 10. The CDR3 covers 18 residues. CDR1 MNHEY and CDR2 SMNVEV come from the germline V gene (reference sequence). The CDR3 nucleotides are TGTGCCAGCAGTTTACGGACTAGCGGGAGTCAGATACGAGAGACCCAGTACTTC. Translation gives CASSLRTSGSQIRETQYF.

For the CDR3, the DNA is TGTGCCAGCAGCCTCGGGCTAGCGGAGAACTACGAGCAGTACTTC. Its translation is CASSLGLAENYEQYF. V and J are TRBV7-9 and TRBJ2-7; 7 positions agree with TRBD2. The germline V gene has CDR1 SEHNR and CDR2 FQNEAQ (reference sequence). V shed 5 bases, J shed 3 bases, and the junction held 10 bases outside the gene matches. The CDR3 spans 15 residues.

The rearrangement links TRBV19 to TRBJ1-1; no firm D call. V lost 8 bases to trimming and J lost 0 bases, with 10 bases between them. The germline gives CDR1 LNHDA, CDR2 SQIVND (reference sequence). The CDR3 spans 13 residues. The CDR3 reads CASRLRMNTEAFF. CDR3 in DNA: TGTGCCAGTCGCCTCAGGATGAACACTGAAGCTTTCTTT.

V and J are TRBV28 and TRBJ1-4; D is perhaps TRBD1 (5 bases). Germline CDR1 is MDHEN and CDR2 is SYDVKM. The CDR3 length is 15 residues. The V end was cut by 6 bases, the J end by 5 bases, with 16 bases between. Written as DNA, the CDR3 is TGTGCCAGCAGGCTAGACCAGGGCTTCAATGAAAAACTGTTTTTT. Translation gives CASRLDQGFNEKLFF.

This clone has a handful of counts. The chain combines TRBV14 with TRBJ2-4; 9 bases fit TRBD1. The CDR3 sequence is 15 residues long. V lost 0 bases and J lost 11; bases outside the gene matches: 8. Germline CDR1 is SGHDN and CDR2 is FVKESK. The CDR3 DNA reads as TGTGCCAGCAGCCAAGATGGGACAGGGCGGCGGTTTCAGTACTTC. It translates to CASSQDGTGRRFQYF.